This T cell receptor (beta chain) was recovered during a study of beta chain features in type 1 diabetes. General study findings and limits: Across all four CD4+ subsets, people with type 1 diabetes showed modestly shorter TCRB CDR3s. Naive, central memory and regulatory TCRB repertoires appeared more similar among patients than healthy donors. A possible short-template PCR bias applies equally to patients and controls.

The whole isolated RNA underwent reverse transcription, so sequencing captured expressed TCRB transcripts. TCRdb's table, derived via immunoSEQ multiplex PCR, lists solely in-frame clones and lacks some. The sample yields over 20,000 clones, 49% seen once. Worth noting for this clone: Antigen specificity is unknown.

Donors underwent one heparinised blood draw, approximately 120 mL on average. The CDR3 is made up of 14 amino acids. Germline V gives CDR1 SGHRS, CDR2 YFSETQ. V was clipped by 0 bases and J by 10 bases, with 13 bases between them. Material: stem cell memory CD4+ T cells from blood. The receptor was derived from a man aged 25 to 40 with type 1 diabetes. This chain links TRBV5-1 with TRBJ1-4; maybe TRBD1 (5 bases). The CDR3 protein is CASSLGQGSRKLFF. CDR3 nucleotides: TGCGCCAGCAGCTTGGGCCAGGGCTCTAGAAAACTGTTTTTT.